The following is a TCR beta chain sequence with its context. Its specificity is not known. These data belong to a study of T cell clonotyping in hematopoietic cell transplantation. Study results and caveats: Few recipient clonotypes overlapped donors; over 95% were de novo at given depth. Recipient TCR diversity dropped after transplant; expanded clonotypes rose from day 30 to 180. Graft donor and pretransplant recipient Inverse Simpson Index values predicted broader posttransplant TCR diversity.

This sample's time point: recipient sample about 28 days before transplant, after cytoreduction. Sequencing was performed with immunoSEQ multiplex PCR; in TCRdb, only in-frame clones are kept and a portion is missing. Of 25,000 to 35,000 clones listed, roughly 71% were seen once; the top ten hold about 5.9%. Sequencing used peripheral blood mononuclear cells, obtained before stem cell transplant. This TCR was sampled from a man aged 45-65 years with myelodysplastic syndrome. Some clones in this sample may be carry-over from other donors' samples.

The CDR3 spells CASSLLGGTETQYF. Here the CDR3 DNA reads TGTGCCAGCAGCTTACTCGGGGGGACGGAGACCCAGTACTTC. The chain carries TRBV7-9 and TRBJ2-5; 7 bases match TRBD2. J lost 5 bases, V lost 2 bases, and 5 bases had no gene match. Germline CDR1 SEHNR, CDR2 FQNEAQ (reference sequence). CDR3 length: 14 amino acids.